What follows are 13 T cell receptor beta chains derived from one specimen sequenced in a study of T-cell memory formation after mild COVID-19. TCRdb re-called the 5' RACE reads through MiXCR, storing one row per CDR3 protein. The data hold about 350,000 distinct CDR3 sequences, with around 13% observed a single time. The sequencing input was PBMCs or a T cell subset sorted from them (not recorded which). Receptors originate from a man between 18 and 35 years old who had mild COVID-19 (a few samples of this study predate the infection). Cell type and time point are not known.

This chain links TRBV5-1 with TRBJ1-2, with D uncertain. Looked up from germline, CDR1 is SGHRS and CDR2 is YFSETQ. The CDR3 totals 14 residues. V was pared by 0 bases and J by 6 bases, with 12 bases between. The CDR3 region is CASSLVSAGNGYTF. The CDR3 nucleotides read TGCGCCAGCAGCTTGGTATCTGCGGGGAATGGCTACACCTTC.

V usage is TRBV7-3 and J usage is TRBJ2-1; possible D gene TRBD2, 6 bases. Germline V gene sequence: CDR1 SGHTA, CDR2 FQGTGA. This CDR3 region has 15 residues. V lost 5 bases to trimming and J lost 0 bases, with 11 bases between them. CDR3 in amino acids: CASSPGLRSYNEQFF. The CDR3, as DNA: TGTGCCAGCAGCCCGGGACTCCGCTCCTACAATGAGCAGTTCTTC.

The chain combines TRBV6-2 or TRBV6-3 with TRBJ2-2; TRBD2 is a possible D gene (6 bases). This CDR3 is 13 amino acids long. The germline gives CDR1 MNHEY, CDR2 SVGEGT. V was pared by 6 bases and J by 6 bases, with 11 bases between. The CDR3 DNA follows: TGTGCCAGCAGGGAGAGGGAGGCCGGGGAGCTGTTTTTT. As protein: CASREREAGELFF.

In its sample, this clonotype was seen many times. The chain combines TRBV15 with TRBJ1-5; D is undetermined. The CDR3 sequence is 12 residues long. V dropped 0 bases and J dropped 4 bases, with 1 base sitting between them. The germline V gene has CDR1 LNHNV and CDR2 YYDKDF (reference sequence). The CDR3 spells CATSRDNQPQHF. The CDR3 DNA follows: TGTGCCACCAGCAGAGATAATCAGCCCCAGCATTTT. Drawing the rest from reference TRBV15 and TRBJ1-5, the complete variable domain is DAMVIQNPRYQVTQFGKPVTLSCSQTLNHNVMYWYQQKSSQAPKLLFHYYDKDFNNEADTPDNFQSRRPNTSFCFLDIRSPGLGDTAMYLCATSRDNQPQHFGDGTRLSIL.

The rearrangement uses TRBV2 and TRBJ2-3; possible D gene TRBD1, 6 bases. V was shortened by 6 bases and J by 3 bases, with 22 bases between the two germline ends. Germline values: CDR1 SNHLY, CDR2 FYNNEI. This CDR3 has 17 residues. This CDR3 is CASSARDMALGTDTQYF. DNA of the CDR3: TGTGCCAGCAGCGCAAGGGACATGGCTTTGGGAACAGATACGCAGTATTTT.

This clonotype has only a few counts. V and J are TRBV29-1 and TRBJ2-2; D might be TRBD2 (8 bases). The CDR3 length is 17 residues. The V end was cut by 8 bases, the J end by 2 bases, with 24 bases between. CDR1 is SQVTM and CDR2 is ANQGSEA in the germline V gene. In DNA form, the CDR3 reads TGCAGCTTTGCCGGACGGGAGGGGGCCGCAAACACCGGGGAGCTGTTTTTT. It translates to CSFAGREGAANTGELFF.

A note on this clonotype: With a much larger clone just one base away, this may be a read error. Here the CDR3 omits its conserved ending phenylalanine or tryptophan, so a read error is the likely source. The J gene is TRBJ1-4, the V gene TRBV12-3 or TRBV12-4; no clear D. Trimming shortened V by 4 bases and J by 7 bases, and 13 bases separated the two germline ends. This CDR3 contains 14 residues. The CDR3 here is CASSSPAGGEKLFC. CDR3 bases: TGTGCCAGCAGTTCGCCGGCAGGCGGTGAAAAACTGTTTTGT.

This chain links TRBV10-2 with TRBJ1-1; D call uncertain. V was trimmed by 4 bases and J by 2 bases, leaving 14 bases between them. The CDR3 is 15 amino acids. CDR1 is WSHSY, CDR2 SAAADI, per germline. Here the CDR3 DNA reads TGCGCCAGCAGTGGATTTCTCCGGGGAAACACTGAAGCTTTCTTT. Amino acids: CASSGFLRGNTEAFF.

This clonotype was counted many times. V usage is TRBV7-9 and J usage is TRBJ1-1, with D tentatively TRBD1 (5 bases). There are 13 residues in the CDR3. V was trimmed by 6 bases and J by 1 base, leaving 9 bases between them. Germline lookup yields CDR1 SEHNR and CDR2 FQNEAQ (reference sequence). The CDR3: CASSPQANTEAFF. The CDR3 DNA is TGTGCCAGCAGTCCACAGGCGAACACTGAAGCTTTCTTT. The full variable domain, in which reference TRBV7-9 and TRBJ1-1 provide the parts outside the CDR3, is DTGVSQNPRHKITKRGQNVTFRCDPISEHNRLYWYRQTLGQGPEFLTYFQNEAQLEKSRLLSDRFSAERPKGSFSTLEIQRTEQGDSAMYLCASSPQANTEAFFGQGTRLTVV.

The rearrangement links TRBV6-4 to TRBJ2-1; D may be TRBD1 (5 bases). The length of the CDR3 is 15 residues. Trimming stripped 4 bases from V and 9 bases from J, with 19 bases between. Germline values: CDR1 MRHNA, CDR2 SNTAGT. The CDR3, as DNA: TGTGCCAGCAGTGCTTCCGACAAAGGGGTCGGTGAGCAGTTCTTC. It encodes CASSASDKGVGEQFF.

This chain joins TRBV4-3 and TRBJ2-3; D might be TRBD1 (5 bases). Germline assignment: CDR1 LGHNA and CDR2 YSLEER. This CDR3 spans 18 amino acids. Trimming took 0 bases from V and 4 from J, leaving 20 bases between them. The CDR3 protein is CASSQDKSRTITPDTQYF. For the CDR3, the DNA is TGCGCCAGCAGCCAAGATAAGAGTAGGACAATCACCCCAGATACGCAGTATTTT.

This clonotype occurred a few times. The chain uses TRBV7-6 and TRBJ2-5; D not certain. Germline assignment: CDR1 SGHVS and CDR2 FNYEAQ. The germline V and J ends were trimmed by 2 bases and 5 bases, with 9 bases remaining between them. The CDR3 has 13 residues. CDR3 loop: CASSLIRYETQYF. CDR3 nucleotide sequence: TGTGCCAGCAGCTTAATTCGGTACGAGACCCAGTACTTC.

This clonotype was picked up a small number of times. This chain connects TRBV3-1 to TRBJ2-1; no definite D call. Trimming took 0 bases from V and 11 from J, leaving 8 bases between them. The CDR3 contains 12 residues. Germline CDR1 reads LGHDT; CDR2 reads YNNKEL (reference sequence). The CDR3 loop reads CASSQEKLQQFF. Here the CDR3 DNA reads TGTGCCAGCAGCCAAGAGAAGCTTCAGCAGTTCTTC.